This T cell receptor (beta chain) emerged from a study of human T cells and chemical hapten exposure. Study overall: Sensitization was performed using 2% DPC on an approximately 2 cm by approximately 2 cm upper inner arm skin site. General study results and limits: TCRs whose frequency exceeded 1 in 1000 remained the same following DPC sensitization.

Sample share makes this clonotype medium-sized. Its cognate antigen is unknown. TCRdb passed the RACE reads through MiXCR, listing each CDR3 protein once. The table lists 35,000 to 50,000 distinct CDR3 sequences, over 9.5% of them singletons. This CDR3 is 16 amino acids long. Germline CDR1 KGHSH, CDR2 LQKENI. V gave up 3 bases and J gave up 8 bases, with 20 bases separating them. Noted time point: pre-sensitization, week 0. Treatment meaning: therapeutic diphenylcyclopropenone sensitization with weekly scalp DPC. Donors were 18 to 70-year-old alopecia patients suitable for DPC. This specimen was whole blood, taken in connection with sensitization to the hapten diphenylcyclopropenone (DPC). This rearrangement joins TRBV18 to TRBJ2-4; possible D gene TRBD2, 5 bases. This clonotype was obtained from a man younger than 45 with alopecia areata. Some clones in this sample may be carry-over from other donors' samples. The CDR3 is CASSPQDSRSRHIQYF. CDR3 in DNA: TGTGCCAGCTCACCCCAGGACTCCCGAAGCAGGCACATTCAGTACTTC.